The 6 T cell receptor beta chains below were found in one sample sequenced in a study of shared clonotypes between healthy human individuals (dated by TCRdb to 2020 to 2021). CD8 naive samples were CD45RO-negative cells positively selected for CCR7, giving a CD45RA+CCR7+ population that excluded TemRA cells. Libraries were built with the immunoSEQ multiplex PCR assay. In its TCRdb copy, this immuneACCESS table keeps in-frame sequences only and misses some clones. Where compared with another copy, unresolved V genes explain less than half of these, and the others have no known cause. The sample profile shows about 820,000 clones; 92% of them were found once. Under 30% of the sample goes to the ten largest clones. Sequencing was performed on naive CD8+ T cells sorted from blood. What the cell subset or site label conveys for this sample: CD45RA+CCR7+. The receptors originated from a young man in good health.

The rearrangement joins TRBV9 to TRBJ2-1; 12 nucleotides line up with TRBD2. This CDR3 is 15 amino acids long. With V trimmed by 3 bases and J by 8 bases, 6 bases remained unmatched. CDR1 is SGDLS and CDR2 is YYNGEE in the germline V gene. The CDR3 DNA reads as TGTGCCAGCAGCGGAACTAGCGGGGGGCCCTATGAGCAGTTCTTC. Protein product: CASSGTSGGPYEQFF.

The V and J genes are TRBV6-4 and TRBJ1-2; D is uncertain. The length of the CDR3 is 18 residues. From germline, CDR1 is MRHNA and CDR2 SNTAGT. Trimming removed 1 base at V and 1 base at J, with 19 bases between. In DNA form, the CDR3 reads TGTGCCAGCAGTGACTGTACCCCCTCTGCGGAACTTAACTATGGCTACACCTTC. Translated, it gives CASSDCTPSAELNYGYTF.

V gene TRBV29-1 combines with J gene TRBJ2-1, with TRBD2 identical over 11 bases. J gave up 8 bases and V 6 bases, and 9 bases lay outside the gene matches. The germline V gene encodes CDR1 SQVTM and CDR2 ANQGSEA. This CDR3 is 14 amino acids long. CDR3 nucleotides: TGCAGCGTGTACACTAGCGGGAGTCCCTATGAGCAGTTCTTC. It codes for CSVYTSGSPYEQFF.

The rearrangement joins TRBV10-1 to TRBJ2-2; D gene ambiguous. The germline V gene has CDR1 WNHNN and CDR2 SYGVQD (reference sequence). The V end lost 8 bases, the J end lost 7 bases, and 11 bases lay between the germline ends. The CDR3 runs 12 residues. The DNA for the CDR3 is TGCGCCAGCTCAGGAGCGAACGGGGAGCTGTTTTTT. It yields the protein CASSGANGELFF.

This chain links TRBV6-4 with TRBJ2-1, with 8 bases identical to TRBD2. The CDR3 sequence is 14 residues long. V shed 3 bases, J shed 8 bases, and the junction held 6 bases outside the gene matches. Germline CDR1 MRHNA, CDR2 SNTAGT. CDR3 sequence reads: CASSELAAGDEQFF. In nucleotides, the CDR3 is TGTGCCAGCAGTGAACTAGCGGCGGGGGATGAGCAGTTCTTC.

The chain has TRBV29-1 and TRBJ2-3; 10 nucleotides match TRBD1. The CDR3 runs to 18 residues. The J segment lost 0 bases and the V segment lost 3 bases, leaving 12 bases of the junction unmatched. Germline V gives CDR1 SQVTM, CDR2 ANQGSEA. As DNA, the CDR3 is TGCAGCGTTGACGGGACAGGGGAAGATGTAGGGAGCACAGATACGCAGTATTTT. This gives the protein CSVDGTGEDVGSTDTQYF.